This TCR beta chain was retrieved from a study of CD8 T cells in Susac syndrome. The V gene lost 3 bases and the J gene lost 1 base, with 3 bases spanning the gap. The CDR3 extends over 12 amino acids. Per the germline V gene, CDR1 is LNHDA and CDR2 is SQIVND (reference sequence). cDNA came from approximately 0.5 to 1 ug RNA primed by random hexamers. TCRdb re-derived calls from the immunoSEQ multiplex PCR reads in MiXCR, one entry per CDR3 protein. The table has under 200,000 distinct CDR3 sequences, 94% seen once. The sequencing input was CD4+ T cells from PBMCs. The sequence was obtained from a human donor with Susac syndrome. The gene calls are TRBV19 and TRBJ1-1; no firm D call. CDR3 protein: CASSIGNTEAFF. The CDR3 DNA reads TGTGCCAGTAGTATCGGGAACACTGAAGCTTTCTTT.